This T cell receptor (beta chain) comes out of a study of CD8+ T cells in alopecia areata. Obtained from alopecia areata patients were lesional scalp punch biopsies along with peripheral blood. CDR3 length: 14 residues. Germline loops: CDR1 LGHNA, CDR2 YNFKEQ. Trimming took 4 bases from V and 4 from J, leaving 13 bases between them. Extraction and reverse transcription of RNA yielded cDNA as the sequencing template. TCRdb's table, derived via immunoSEQ multiplex PCR, lists solely in-frame clones and lacks some. The repertoire holds some 130,000 clones, with 49% as singletons. The count of this clone is one.

The receptor's source is a human donor with alopecia areata. This chain joins TRBV4-2 and TRBJ1-2; no definite D call. Sequencing was performed on CD8+ T cells sorted from blood, taken at week 0. CDR3 in DNA: TGTGCCAGCAGCCTAGGGAGGGAGGTCTATGGCTACACCTTC. Its protein product is CASSLGREVYGYTF.